This TCR beta chain was captured by sequencing in a study of cytomegalovirus exposure and HLA in healthy donors. The overall study: Unique TCRs numbering roughly 80 million, obtained from HLA-typed donors, made up an early data release. Among several hundred genotyped donors, 65% to 90% fell in the Caucasian-associated ancestry cluster.

It was with 60 Vbeta and 13 Jbeta primers that the PCR ran. Produced via immunoSEQ multiplex PCR; TCRdb's table is partial and in-frame only. The data show about 140,000 clones, roughly 86% seen once. This CDR3 spans 15 amino acids. Germline assignment: CDR1 MNHEY and CDR2 SVGAGI. As concerns this clone: The antigen remains unidentified.

General study results and limits: In an earlier analysis, in roughly 600 donors, most V segments appeared productive either ~87% or ~30% of the time. Usually a TCR sequence was rare, but some public TCRs were found in many donors.

The receptor was isolated from a woman aged 40 to 50 in good health and CMV-seronegative. Sequencing used PBMCs. The chain joins TRBV6-5 to TRBJ2-5; no firm D call. Near its end, the DNA agrees better with TRBJ2-7, so the J call may be wrong. CDR3 loop: CASSYSMEYAYEQYF. In DNA, the CDR3 is TGTGCCAGCAGTTACTCAATGGAGTACGCCTACGAGCAGTACTTC.